This note documents a single TCR beta chain sequence. Other DNA variants within this sample encode the same CDR3. The data derive from a study of blood T cell repertoires in COVID-19. Turning to the study itself: The United States, Italy and Spain provided the acute and convalescent COVID-19 samples. Sources were T cells, B-cell-depleted T cells, or PBMCs; the material itself was cDNA or gDNA.

Authors' processing steps: Counts of nucleated cells, estimated from reference gene primer amplification, were obtained. Profiled with immunoSEQ multiplex PCR; TCRdb holds only in-frame clones, not every one. V, J and clone size reflect that table, while D and trimming were determined from the DNA. This table holds some 140,000 clones, around 82% found once. The V end lost 0 bases, the J end lost 1 base, and 6 bases lay between the germline ends. Germline V lookup: CDR1 KGHSH, CDR2 LQKENI. CDR3 length equals 14 residues. This receptor was identified in a man between 60 and 75 years old with COVID-19, enrolled during active disease. This rearrangement joins TRBV18 to TRBJ1-1; maybe TRBD1 (6 bases). The sample taken for sequencing was peripheral blood. This chain's CDR3 is CASSPPGQNTEAFF. DNA for the CDR3: TGTGCCAGCTCACCACCGGGACAGAACACTGAAGCTTTCTTT.